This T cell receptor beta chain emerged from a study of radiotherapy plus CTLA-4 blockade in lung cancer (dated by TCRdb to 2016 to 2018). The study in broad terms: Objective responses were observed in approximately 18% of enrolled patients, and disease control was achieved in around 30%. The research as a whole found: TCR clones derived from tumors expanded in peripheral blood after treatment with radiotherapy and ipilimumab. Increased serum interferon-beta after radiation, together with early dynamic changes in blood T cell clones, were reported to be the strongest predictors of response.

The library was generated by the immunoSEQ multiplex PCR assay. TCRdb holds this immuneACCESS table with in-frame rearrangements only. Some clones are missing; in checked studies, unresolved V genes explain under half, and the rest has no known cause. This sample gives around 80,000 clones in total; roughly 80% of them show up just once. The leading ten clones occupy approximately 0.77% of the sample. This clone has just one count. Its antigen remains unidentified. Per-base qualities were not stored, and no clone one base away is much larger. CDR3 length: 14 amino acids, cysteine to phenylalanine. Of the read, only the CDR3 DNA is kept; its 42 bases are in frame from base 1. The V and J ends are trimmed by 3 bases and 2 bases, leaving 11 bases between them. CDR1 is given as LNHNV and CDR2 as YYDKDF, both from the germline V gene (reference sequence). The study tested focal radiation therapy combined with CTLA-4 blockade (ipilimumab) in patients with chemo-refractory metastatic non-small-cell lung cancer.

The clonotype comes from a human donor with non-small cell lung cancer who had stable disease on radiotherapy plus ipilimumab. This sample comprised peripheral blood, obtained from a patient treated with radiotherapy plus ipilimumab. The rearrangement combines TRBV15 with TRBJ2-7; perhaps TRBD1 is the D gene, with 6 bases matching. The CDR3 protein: CATSSHRAPYEQYF. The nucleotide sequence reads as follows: TGTGCCACCAGCAGCCACAGGGCGCCCTACGAGCAGTACTTC.